This T cell receptor beta chain was found in a study of blood T cell repertoires in COVID-19. Looking at the study overall: Some COVID-19 samples were acute and others convalescent; all came from the United States, Italy and Spain. PBMCs, B-cell-depleted T cells, or T cells were the source of the cDNA or gDNA that made up the material.

CDR1 is GTSNPN, CDR2 SVGIG, per germline (reference sequence). V trimming: 2 bases; J trimming: 0 bases; junction bases outside the gene matches: 3. The CDR3 runs 16 residues. As processed by the authors: Estimation of nucleated cell counts was performed using reference gene primer amplification. Clones were sequenced by immunoSEQ multiplex PCR, and TCRdb holds only the in-frame ones, with some missing. Clonal size and the V and J genes are those of that table, whereas D and trimming came from the DNA. The sample has about 210,000 clones, about 92% seen once. The receptor was derived from a young man with acute or convalescent COVID-19. V usage is TRBV30 and J usage is TRBJ2-2; 10 bases are a match to TRBD1. Sequencing was performed on peripheral blood. The CDR3 nucleotides read TGTGCCTGGAGTCGGGACAGGGGAACGAACACCGGGGAGCTGTTTTTT. Its translation is CAWSRDRGTNTGELFF.